This entry is about one T cell receptor beta chain. What it binds is unknown. This sample stems from a study of T-cell memory formation after mild COVID-19. Broader study findings: For second-wave clones that peaked at day 37, SARS-CoV-2 specificity went unverified.

The CDR3 spans 15 residues. J gave up 2 bases and V 1 base, and 5 bases lay outside the gene matches. Germline loops: CDR1 LGHNA, CDR2 YSLEER. TCRdb reanalysed the 5' RACE reads using MiXCR and keeps one entry per CDR3 protein. Found here are roughly 600,000 distinct CDR3 sequences, 15% to 20% of them singletons; the top ten hold 9.5% to 15%. The receptor comes from an adult woman who had mild COVID-19 (a few samples of this study predate the infection). Cell type and time point are not known. Sample: PBMCs or a T cell subset sorted from them (not recorded which). The chain couples TRBV4-3 to TRBJ2-7; 7 nucleotides align to TRBD1. CDR3 bases: TGCGCCAGCAGCCAAGGGACAGGACAGACCTACGAGCAGTACTTC. Its translation: CASSQGTGQTYEQYF.